Each of the 26 T cell receptor beta chains below was sequenced from the same sample in a study of blood T cell repertoires in COVID-19. Only in-frame clones appear in the TCRdb table, and some are missing; sequencing was by immunoSEQ multiplex PCR. The table includes 220,000 or so clones, about four fifths detected once. Material: PBMCs or T cells enriched from blood (not recorded which). The receptors shown here come from a woman in her 40s who had recovered from COVID-19.

V gene TRBV20-1 combines with J gene TRBJ1-1, with 7 bases identical to TRBD1. The CDR3 covers 15 residues. Germline CDR1 reads DFQATT; CDR2 reads SNEGSKA (reference sequence). The V gene end was trimmed by 3 bases and the J gene end by 2 bases; junction bases not matched to a gene: 9. In DNA, the CDR3 is TGCAGTGCTAGTGTCCCGGGACAGCTAAACACTGAAGCTTTCTTT. This encodes CSASVPGQLNTEAFF.

The CDR3 spells CSVEGEVRLDTQYF. CDR3 sequence (DNA): TGCAGCGTTGAAGGAGAGGTGCGGCTCGATACGCAGTATTTT. The rearrangement uses TRBV29-1 and TRBJ2-3; no clear D. The germline gives CDR1 SQVTM, CDR2 ANQGSEA. CDR3 length equals 14 residues. Trimming shortened V by 1 base and J by 6 bases, and 14 bases separated the two germline ends.

J is TRBJ1-1 and V is TRBV6-5; 8 positions agree with TRBD1. The CDR3 extends over 14 amino acids. Germline CDR1 and CDR2: MNHEY and SVGAGI. Trimming at V came to 6 bases and at J to 4 bases, leaving 7 bases not matched to a gene. CDR3 protein: CASSRTGRGTEAFF. CDR3 in DNA: TGTGCCAGCAGCCGGACAGGGAGGGGCACTGAAGCTTTCTTT.

The rearrangement joins TRBV7-9 to TRBJ2-7, with D possibly matching TRBD1 (5 bases). Germline CDR1 and CDR2: SEHNR and FQNEAQ (reference sequence). Between the trimmed V and J ends, which lost 6 bases and 3 bases, there was a span of 12 bases. The CDR3 extends over 13 amino acids. DNA of the CDR3: TGTGCCAGCAGTTCAGGGATGAACTACGAGCAGTACGTC. As protein: CASSSGMNYEQYV.

V is TRBV7-8 and J is TRBJ2-2, with D unresolved. CDR3 length: 13 residues. V was clipped by 3 bases and J by 6 bases, with 8 bases between them. CDR1 and CDR2 from the germline V gene are SGHVS and FQNEAQ. CDR3 nucleotides: TGTGCCAGCAGCTTTTCTTCGGCCGGGGAGCTGTTTTTT. Its protein is CASSFSSAGELFF.

This chain joins TRBV18 and TRBJ2-2; the D gene is possibly TRBD2 (6 bases). The CDR3 loop spans 16 amino acids. CDR1 is KGHSH, CDR2 LQKENI, per germline. V was pared by 1 base and J by 2 bases, with 11 bases between. CDR3 residues: CASSPQSRENTGELFF. DNA for the CDR3: TGTGCCAGCTCACCACAGTCGCGGGAAAACACCGGGGAGCTGTTTTTT.

The chain is built from TRBV2 and TRBJ1-1; a possible D gene is TRBD1 (5 bases). The V gene lost 7 bases and the J gene lost 0 bases, with 18 bases spanning the gap. This CDR3 has 16 residues. Germline CDR1 SNHLY, CDR2 FYNNEI. Here the CDR3 reads CASTLRPGGMNTEAFF. The CDR3 DNA reads as TGTGCCAGCACCCTCCGACCGGGGGGAATGAACACTGAAGCTTTCTTT.

The chain couples TRBV28 to TRBJ1-2; 10 bases fit TRBD1. In germline, CDR1 is MDHEN, CDR2 SYDVKM. With 1 base clipped from V and 8 bases from J, the junction kept 7 bases outside the gene matches. This CDR3 spans 15 amino acids. The DNA for the CDR3 is TGTGCCAGCAGTTTATTGGGACAGGGGTTGGGCGGCTACACCTTC. Translated: CASSLLGQGLGGYTF.

The V call is TRBV7-9, the J call TRBJ2-2, with unresolved D. The CDR3 is made up of 14 amino acids. V lost 2 bases and J lost 0, with 4 bases in between. Germline V CDR1 and CDR2: SEHNR, FQNEAQ (reference sequence). CDR3 residues: CASSLLPNTGELFF. The CDR3 DNA follows: TGTGCCAGCAGCTTACTTCCGAACACCGGGGAGCTGTTTTTT.

This clone was counted once. The rearrangement links TRBV27 to TRBJ1-2; TRBD1 aligns across 11 bases. CDR3 size: 15 residues. Germline V gene data show CDR1 as MNHEY and CDR2 as SMNVEV (reference sequence). Trimming took 4 bases from V and 2 from J; bases not matched to a gene: 3. The CDR3 loop is CASSYRDRGNYGYTF. For the CDR3, the DNA is TGTGCCAGCAGTTACCGGGACAGGGGGAACTATGGCTACACCTTC.

This clone appeared a few times. The chain has TRBV27 and TRBJ1-2; no reliable D call. CDR3 size: 13 residues. Trimming pared 0 bases from V and 2 bases from J, leaving 4 bases between. Germline assignment: CDR1 MNHEY and CDR2 SMNVEV (reference sequence). The CDR3 nucleotides are TGTGCCAGCAGTTTATCGCAGAACTATGGCTACACCTTC. Its protein product is CASSLSQNYGYTF.

The sample holds a few counts of this clone. This rearrangement joins TRBV5-3 to TRBJ2-7; possible D gene TRBD1, 6 bases. TRBV5-3 is placed among ORFs of uncertain function. The CDR3 runs 12 residues. Trimming took 4 bases from V and 2 from J, leaving 7 bases between them. CDR3 in DNA: TGTGCCAGAAGCCGGACAGCCTACGAGCAGTACTTC. This codes for CARSRTAYEQYF.

This clone was seen only a few times. The chain links TRBV19 to TRBJ1-5; 9 nucleotides align to TRBD1. Trimming cost V 5 bases and J 2 bases; bases outside gene matches: 7. The CDR3 has 16 amino acids. Per germline, CDR1 LNHDA and CDR2 SQIVND (reference sequence). CDR3 in amino acids: CASSPDRGFRNQPQHF. In DNA, the CDR3 is TGTGCCAGTAGTCCAGACAGGGGGTTTCGCAATCAGCCCCAGCATTTT.

Only one count was recorded for this clone. This sample also contains other DNA sequences that code for the same CDR3. The chain joins TRBV27 to TRBJ1-5; 8 positions agree with TRBD1. With 2 bases clipped from V and 7 bases from J, the junction kept 4 bases outside the gene matches. CDR3 size: 14 residues. Germline CDR1 MNHEY, CDR2 SMNVEV (reference sequence). The CDR3 DNA is TGTGCCAGCAGTTTAAACAGGGGGGACCAGCCCCAGCATTTT. It yields the protein CASSLNRGDQPQHF.

V gene TRBV3-1 (or the pseudogene TRBV3-2) combines with J gene TRBJ1-1, with D unresolved. The germline V gene has CDR1 LGHDT and CDR2 YNNKEL (reference sequence). Between the trimmed V and J ends, which lost 5 bases and 1 base, there was a span of 11 bases. The CDR3 has 14 amino acids. DNA of the CDR3: TGTGCCAGCAGCTCTTGGGAGGGGAACACTGAAGCTTTCTTT. This translates into CASSSWEGNTEAFF.

The V call is TRBV18, the J call TRBJ2-1; no firm D call. Trimming shortened V by 2 bases and J by 4 bases, and 6 bases separated the two germline ends. In germline, CDR1 is KGHSH, CDR2 LQKENI. The CDR3 loop spans 13 amino acids. CDR3: CASSPNRYNEQFF. Written as DNA, the CDR3 is TGTGCCAGCTCACCAAACAGATACAATGAGCAGTTCTTC.

This rearrangement joins TRBV18 to TRBJ2-6; 14 nucleotides agree with TRBD2. CDR1 and CDR2 (germline): KGHSH, LQKENI. J gave up 0 bases and V 10 bases, and 11 bases lay outside the gene matches. The CDR3 loop spans 19 amino acids. CDR3 protein: CATTGLAGGLRSGANVLTF. The DNA of the CDR3 is TGTGCCACCACAGGACTAGCGGGAGGCCTCCGCTCTGGGGCCAACGTCCTGACTTTC. Supplemented by reference TRBV18 and TRBJ2-6, the full variable domain reads NAGVMQNPRHLVRRRGQEARLRCSPMKGHSHVYWYRQLPEEGLKFMVYLQKENIIDESGMPKERFSAEFPKEGPSILRIQQVVRGDSAAYFCATTGLAGGLRSGANVLTFGAGSRLTVL.

This chain connects TRBV7-2 to TRBJ2-3; 16 positions agree with TRBD2. This CDR3 has 16 amino acids. J was trimmed by 6 bases and V by 7 bases; bases with no gene match: 7. Germline V gene lookup returns CDR1 SGHTA and CDR2 FQGNSA. The CDR3 DNA sequence: TGTGCCAGCACTGGGACTAGCGGGAGGGCCCTGGATACGCAGTATTTT. This sequence encodes CASTGTSGRALDTQYF.

This chain connects TRBV18 to TRBJ1-1; 11 bases align to TRBD1. The V and J ends lost 0 bases and 5 bases, in that order; junction bases with no gene match: 5. The CDR3 totals 16 residues. From germline, CDR1 is KGHSH and CDR2 LQKENI. The DNA for the CDR3 is TGTGCCAGCTCACCACCGGACAGGGGGCGCGTTACTGAAGCTTTCTTT. As protein: CASSPPDRGRVTEAFF.

J is TRBJ1-2 and V is TRBV25-1, with D unresolved. Germline V gene lookup returns CDR1 MGHDK and CDR2 SYGVNS. This CDR3 contains 16 residues. The germline V and J ends were trimmed by 4 bases and 4 bases, with 19 bases remaining between them. CDR3 DNA sequence: TGTGCCAGCAGTGCCTTGGATCCCGAAGGGAGCTATGGCTACACCTTC. Translated: CASSALDPEGSYGYTF.

The V and J genes are TRBV10-2 and TRBJ2-7; tentative D call: TRBD1 (5 bases). Germline CDR1 WSHSY, CDR2 SAAADI. V lost 7 bases to trimming and J lost 3 bases, with 10 bases between them. CDR3 length: 12 amino acids. CDR3 amino acids: CASTDNHYEQYF. The CDR3 region has the DNA TGCGCCAGCACGGACAACCACTACGAGCAGTACTTC.

The CDR3 region has the DNA TGTGCCAGCAGCTTAGGTGGGACAGGATTCTACGAGCAGTACGTC. Its protein product is CASSLGGTGFYEQYV. The V and J genes are TRBV11-2 and TRBJ2-7; 8 nucleotides align to TRBD1. The CDR3 sequence is 15 residues long. Per the germline V gene, CDR1 is SGHAT and CDR2 is FQNNGV. The trim removed 1 base at V and 3 bases at J, leaving 5 bases unmatched.

J is TRBJ2-5 and V is TRBV27, with D possibly matching TRBD1 (6 bases). The germline V and J ends were trimmed by 5 bases and 4 bases, with 14 bases remaining between them. This CDR3 is 14 amino acids long. Germline CDR1 reads MNHEY; CDR2 reads SMNVEV (reference sequence). CDR3: CASSPTTGRETQYF. CDR3 DNA sequence: TGTGCCAGCAGTCCCACGACAGGTCGAGAGACCCAGTACTTC.

CDR3 bases: TGTGCCAGCAGCCAAGAAGCAGGGAACACTGAAGCTTTCTTT. Protein product: CASSQEAGNTEAFF. The chain combines TRBV3-1 (or the pseudogene TRBV3-2) with TRBJ1-1; D gene ambiguous. The length of the CDR3 is 14 residues. Between the trimmed V and J ends, which lost 0 bases and 1 base, there was a span of 6 bases. CDR1 and CDR2 (germline): LGHDT, YNNKEL (reference sequence).

The V call is TRBV30, the J call TRBJ2-7, with 11 bases matching TRBD2. V dropped 3 bases and J dropped 0; count of bases not matched to a gene: 4. The CDR3 runs 15 residues. The V gene's germline CDR1 is GTSNPN and CDR2 SVGIG (reference sequence). DNA for the CDR3: TGTGCCTGGAGCCTGACTAGCGGGGCCTCCTACGAGCAGTACTTC. Protein sequence: CAWSLTSGASYEQYF.

V gene TRBV27 combines with J gene TRBJ1-2; TRBD1 agrees at 7 bases. This CDR3 has 15 residues. Germline V gene lookup returns CDR1 MNHEY and CDR2 SMNVEV (reference sequence). Unmatched junction bases numbered 14, after V lost 5 bases and J lost 8 bases. The DNA of the CDR3 is TGTGCCAGCAGTGTGGACAGGAAAACAGTGGGGGGCTACACCTTC. Translation: CASSVDRKTVGGYTF.